Shown below are 10 T cell receptor beta chains from a single sample sequenced in a study of glioma-infiltrating T cells after dendritic cell vaccination. The table came from immunoSEQ multiplex PCR; TCRdb's copy has only in-frame clones and leaves some out. Of more than 95,000 clones in the sample, nearly 90% were seen once. The time point: after dendritic cell vaccination, including at tumor progression/relapse. Sequencing was performed on blood, taken after dendritic cell vaccination. The receptors here all came from a human donor with glioblastoma.

This chain connects TRBV5-1 to TRBJ1-5; D is unclear. This CDR3 spans 14 amino acids. CDR1 SGHRS and CDR2 YFSETQ come from the germline V gene. V was trimmed by 4 bases and J by 2 bases, leaving 10 bases between them. CDR3 nucleotide sequence: TGCGCCAGCAGCCTCGGAGGAGGCAATCAGCCCCAGCATTTT. Protein product: CASSLGGGNQPQHF.

The V and J genes are TRBV6-1 and TRBJ1-1; D is possibly TRBD1 (5 bases). Trimming removed 3 bases from V and 1 base from J, with 15 bases in between. CDR1 is MNHNS and CDR2 is SASEGT in the germline V gene. The CDR3 totals 16 residues. The CDR3 nucleotides are TGTGCCAGCAGTGAGTTCAGGGCGGGGAGGAACACTGAAGCTTTCTTT. Protein sequence: CASSEFRAGRNTEAFF.

The V and J genes are TRBV2 and TRBJ1-2; the match to TRBD1 covers 8 bases. From germline, CDR1 is SNHLY and CDR2 FYNNEI. J gave up 5 bases and V 7 bases, and 9 bases lay outside the gene matches. The CDR3 loop spans 14 amino acids. The CDR3, as DNA: TGTGCCAGCAATTTCCAGGGGGCGGGTTATGGCTACACCTTC. Translation: CASNFQGAGYGYTF.

This clone has only one observation. This sequence joins TRBV6-5 and TRBJ2-2, with TRBD1 matching over 11 bases. V was pared by 7 bases and J by 7 bases, with 8 bases of the junction left unmatched. Germline loops: CDR1 MNHEY, CDR2 SVGAGI. The CDR3 contains 15 residues. The DNA of the CDR3 is TGTGCCAGCACCCAGGACAGGGGGCGTATCGGGGAGCTGTTTTTT. As protein: CASTQDRGRIGELFF.

The genes are TRBV11-2 and TRBJ2-7, with TRBD2 matching 10 bases. The length of the CDR3 is 16 residues. The germline CDR1 and CDR2 sequences are SGHAT and FQNNGV. The trim removed 1 base at V and 8 bases at J, leaving 11 bases unmatched. The CDR3 sequence: CASSLVLAGDLTKQYF. CDR3 bases: TGTGCCAGCAGCTTAGTCCTAGCGGGGGACCTCACCAAGCAGTACTTC.

The rearrangement uses TRBV6-5 and TRBJ2-6; D remains ambiguous. V was clipped by 6 bases and J by 3 bases, with 12 bases between them. CDR1 is MNHEY and CDR2 is SVGAGI in the germline V gene. CDR3 size: 15 residues. DNA for the CDR3: TGTGCCAGCAGCCGTACTCCCCTTGGGGCCAACGTCCTGACTTTC. Translation gives CASSRTPLGANVLTF.

The chain employs TRBV5-1 and TRBJ2-7; D ambiguous. This CDR3 region has 13 residues. Between the trimmed V and J ends, which lost 4 bases and 7 bases, there was a span of 15 bases. The germline V gene encodes CDR1 SGHRS and CDR2 YFSETQ. In nucleotides, the CDR3 is TGCGCCAGCAGCGAGGTCCCCGAGATTGAGCAGTACTTC. This gives the protein CASSEVPEIEQYF.

This clone was observed once. This rearrangement joins TRBV9 to TRBJ2-5; 13 nucleotides agree with TRBD2. Germline V gene lookup returns CDR1 SGDLS and CDR2 YYNGEE. With V trimmed by 4 bases and J by 5 bases, 5 bases remained unmatched. The CDR3 covers 15 residues. Written as DNA, the CDR3 is TGTGCCAGCAGCACTAGCGGGGGGGTGGGGGAGACCCAGTACTTC. Encoded protein: CASSTSGGVGETQYF.

The chain uses TRBV27 and TRBJ2-1, with 9 positions matching TRBD2. CDR3 size: 16 residues. J gave up 6 bases and V 3 bases, and 9 bases lay outside the gene matches. Per germline, CDR1 MNHEY and CDR2 SMNVEV (reference sequence). For the CDR3, the DNA is TGTGCCAGCAGTTTGGGTGGCGGGAGGGTGCTCAATGAGCAGTTCTTC. This codes for CASSLGGGRVLNEQFF.

The CDR3 here is CASRQTGGVEKLFF. CDR3 DNA: TGTGCCAGCAGGCAGACAGGGGGCGTTGAAAAACTGTTTTTT. V gene TRBV6-5 combines with J gene TRBJ1-4; 10 bases map to TRBD1. This CDR3 has 14 residues. Germline CDR1 is MNHEY and CDR2 is SVGAGI. Trimming took 6 bases from V and 7 from J; bases not matched to a gene: 5.